These 23 T cell receptor beta chains share one sample of origin, sequenced in a study of CD8+CD57+ T cells in acquired aplastic anemia. Profiling of TCR beta VDJ combinations and CDR3 sequences used genomic DNA as template. TCRdb recomputed calls from the reads with MiXCR, one row per CDR3 protein. The repertoire holds hundreds of thousands of distinct CDR3 sequences, with 65% to 80% as singletons. The sample taken for sequencing was sorted CD4+, CD8+, or CD8+CD57+ T cells (not recorded which) from PBMCs. The receptors shown here come from a human donor in good health, serving as a control.

The chain links TRBV19 to TRBJ1-2; no reliable D call. The CDR3 extends over 15 amino acids. CDR1 is LNHDA and CDR2 is SQIVND in the germline V gene (reference sequence). V was pared by 1 base and J by 4 bases, with 13 bases between. Here the CDR3 DNA reads TGTGCCAGTAGTATAGTCGGCAGACAAACCTATGGCTACACCTTC. It encodes CASSIVGRQTYGYTF.

This clonotype came up once. The chain uses TRBV24-1 and TRBJ2-7, with D possibly matching TRBD1 (5 bases). The CDR3 loop spans 14 amino acids. V was pared by 5 bases and J by 0 bases, with 10 bases between. Germline values: CDR1 KGHDR, CDR2 SFDVKD. In DNA, the CDR3 is TGTGCCACCAGTGCCAGGGAAAGCTCCTACGAGCAGTACTTC. Translated, it gives CATSARESSYEQYF.

Only a few counts were recorded for this clonotype. This may be a read error: a much more frequent sequence differs by one nucleotide. The V call is TRBV10-3, the J call TRBJ2-7; 8 nucleotides agree with TRBD2. Germline lookup yields CDR1 ENHRY and CDR2 SYGVKD. J lost 0 bases, V lost 10 bases, and 11 bases had no gene match. This CDR3 is 15 amino acids long. CDR3 protein: CASRSRRGDSYEQYF. The CDR3 DNA reads as TGTGCCAGCAGGAGTCGGCGGGGGGACTCCTACGAGCAGTACTTC.

This clonotype was seen many times. This chain connects TRBV5-1 to TRBJ2-3; tentatively, D is TRBD2 (6 bases). The CDR3 has 16 residues. Germline assignment: CDR1 SGHRS and CDR2 YFSETQ. Deletions cut 0 bases from V and 6 bases from J, with 17 bases between. The CDR3 sequence is CASSLAGGAAGDTQYF. DNA of the CDR3: TGCGCCAGCAGCTTGGCCGGCGGGGCGGCCGGGGATACGCAGTATTTT.

On this clonotype: Likely a read error: the CDR3 ends without its conserved phenylalanine or tryptophan. The DNA is omitted, as the CDR3 cannot be located on it reliably, and the CDR3 follows TCRdb's listing. The genes are TRBV9 and TRBJ2-7; the DNA was not used to check the table's D call, TRBD2. The CDR3 is 12 residues long, ends included. Per germline, CDR1 SGDLS and CDR2 YYNGEE. The CDR3 sequence is CASSEGLSQGGY.

This chain joins TRBV2 and TRBJ1-2; D is unresolved. The germline V gene has CDR1 SNHLY and CDR2 FYNNEI. The CDR3 has 13 residues. Trimming stripped 6 bases from V and 4 bases from J, with 12 bases between. The CDR3, as DNA: TGTGCCAGCAGGACCGATATAGGCTATGGCTACACCTTC. Protein product: CASRTDIGYGYTF.

This chain uses TRBV15 with TRBJ1-6; D gene unclear. V was cut by 3 bases and J by 10 bases, with 10 bases left in between. The CDR3 is 13 residues long. The V gene's germline CDR1 is LNHNV and CDR2 YYDKDF (reference sequence). CDR3 DNA: TGTGCCACCAGCAGCTGGGGTGACTCACCCCTCCACTTT. Amino acids: CATSSWGDSPLHF.

This clonotype has a single count. The chain is built from TRBV15 and TRBJ1-5; TRBD1 matches 8 bases. The V gene end was trimmed by 7 bases and the J gene end by 4 bases; junction bases not matched to a gene: 9. Germline V gene data show CDR1 as LNHNV and CDR2 as YYDKDF (reference sequence). The CDR3 is 15 amino acids. CDR3 sequence reads: CATIGTGGRNQPQHF. CDR3 sequence (DNA): TGTGCCACCATTGGAACAGGGGGAAGGAATCAGCCCCAGCATTTT.

This clonotype has a count of ten or more. The V call is TRBV7-2, the J call TRBJ2-2; D is unresolved. Germline values: CDR1 SGHTA, CDR2 FQGNSA. This CDR3 has 13 residues. Trimming stripped 1 base from V and 4 bases from J, with 4 bases between. Written as DNA, the CDR3 is TGTGCCAGCAGCTTAGTTTTCACCGGGGAGCTGTTTTTT. It codes for CASSLVFTGELFF.

As regards this clonotype: The junction departs from the called germline gene at one end, perhaps through a read error. The chain has TRBV7-2 and TRBJ2-7, with unresolved D. The CDR3 is 14 residues long. Germline CDR1 reads SGHTA; CDR2 reads FQGNSA. The CDR3 sequence is CASSLAAPVNHQAF. The CDR3 coding sequence is TGTGCCAGCAGCTTAGCCGCACCAGTAAACCATCAGGCTTTC.

This rearrangement joins TRBV2 to TRBJ2-6; 8 bases fit TRBD1. Germline assignment: CDR1 SNHLY and CDR2 FYNNEI. Trimming cost V 1 base and J 0 bases; bases outside gene matches: 5. CDR3 size: 18 residues. The CDR3 loop reads CASSEGQGSSSGANVLTF. CDR3 DNA: TGTGCCAGCAGTGAAGGACAGGGGTCTAGCTCTGGGGCCAACGTCCTGACTTTC.

The rearrangement links TRBV7-2 to TRBJ1-5, with D perhaps matching TRBD1 (5 bases). This CDR3 region has 17 residues. Per germline, CDR1 SGHTA and CDR2 FQGNSA. V was cut by 4 bases and J by 10 bases, with 26 bases left in between. Here the CDR3 reads CASSSSGTGNTIYPQHF. For the CDR3, the DNA is TGTGCCAGCAGCTCGTCAGGGACGGGAAACACCATATATCCCCAGCATTTT.

J is TRBJ1-1 and V is TRBV5-1; D is perhaps TRBD1 (6 bases). CDR1 SGHRS and CDR2 YFSETQ come from the germline V gene. The length of the CDR3 is 14 residues. Trimming pared 4 bases from V and 7 bases from J, leaving 17 bases between. Here the CDR3 reads CASSMDSNENEAFF. CDR3 nucleotide sequence: TGCGCCAGCAGCATGGACAGTAATGAAAATGAAGCTTTCTTT.

The chain uses TRBV7-3 and TRBJ1-1; the match to TRBD1 covers 9 bases. CDR1 is SGHTA, CDR2 FQGTGA, per germline. Losses at the gene ends were 4 bases for V and 6 bases for J; bases not matched to a gene: 6. This CDR3 comprises 14 residues. CDR3 nucleotide sequence: TGTGCCAGCAGCTCGGGACAGGGAGGCGCTGAAGCTTTCTTT. Translation: CASSSGQGGAEAFF.

A note on this clonotype: Because the CDR3's place on the DNA is in doubt, the DNA is left out and the CDR3 is given as listed by TCRdb. The chain carries TRBV10-3 and TRBJ1-1; TRBD1 was called by the table and not checked on the DNA. The germline gives CDR1 ENHRY, CDR2 SYGVKD. The CDR3 is made up of 21 amino acids, end residues included. The CDR3 region is CAIRPDSSGPQHFGDGTEAFF.

The rearrangement joins TRBV11-2 to TRBJ1-5; no firm D call. Per germline, CDR1 SGHAT and CDR2 FQNNGV. The CDR3 contains 19 residues. Trimming stripped 5 bases from V and 0 bases from J, with 23 bases between. CDR3 amino acids: CASSGRQRGKVYSNQPQHF. For the CDR3, the DNA is TGTGCCAGCAGCGGCAGACAACGGGGTAAAGTGTATAGCAATCAGCCCCAGCATTTT.

V and J are TRBV7-3 and TRBJ1-4; weak D call: TRBD1 (6 bases). Germline loops: CDR1 SGHTA, CDR2 FQGTGA. V was pared by 3 bases and J by 15 bases, with 23 bases between. The CDR3 has 15 residues. CDR3 protein: CASSFDRNTEAFLFF. The CDR3, as DNA: TGTGCCAGCAGCTTCGACAGGAACACTGAAGCTTTCTTGTTTTTT.

This sequence joins TRBV7-2 and TRBJ1-1, with TRBD1 as a possible D gene (5 bases). Germline V gene sequence: CDR1 SGHTA, CDR2 FQGNSA. The ends were cut back, 1 base at V and 10 bases at J, with 22 bases in the middle. This CDR3 is 16 amino acids long. Written as DNA, the CDR3 is TGTGCCAGCAGCTTAGTAACGGGGCAGTACCTTAGAGTAGCTTTCTTT. Encoded protein: CASSLVTGQYLRVAFF.

V usage is TRBV12-3 or TRBV12-4 and J usage is TRBJ2-7; 8 positions match TRBD1. V gave up 6 bases and J gave up 1 base; unmatched junction bases: 8. CDR3 length: 15 amino acids. CDR3 protein: CASRKPGQGSYEQYF. The CDR3 DNA reads as TGTGCCAGCAGAAAACCCGGACAGGGATCCTACGAGCAGTACTTC.

This clonotype has only a few counts. The conserved final phenylalanine or tryptophan is absent from the CDR3, which likely points to a read error. The DNA is left out, because the CDR3 cannot be placed on it with certainty; the CDR3 is given as TCRdb lists it. This sequence joins TRBV14 and TRBJ1-1. Germline V gene data show CDR1 as SGHDN and CDR2 as FVKESK. The CDR3 extends over 13 residues, inclusive of both ends. CDR3 protein: CASSQDWTHNSPL.

At least ten counts were recorded for this clonotype. The chain uses TRBV29-1 and TRBJ1-1, with a weak D call TRBD1 (5 bases). Trimming shortened V by 6 bases and J by 2 bases, and 13 bases separated the two germline ends. The CDR3 is 13 amino acids. Germline CDR1 is SQVTM and CDR2 is ANQGSEA. CDR3 amino acids: CSVSREFNTEAFF. CDR3 nucleotides: TGCAGCGTCAGCAGGGAGTTCAACACTGAAGCTTTCTTT.

CDR3: CASSATENQPQHF. The CDR3 bases are TGTGCCAGCAGTGCGACTGAAAATCAGCCCCAGCATTTT. The genes are TRBV12-5 and TRBJ1-5; D not resolved. The length of the CDR3 is 13 residues. CDR1 is LGHNT, CDR2 FRNRAP, per germline.

The V gene is TRBV5-1, the J gene TRBJ1-4; no reliable D call. CDR1 SGHRS and CDR2 YFSETQ come from the germline V gene. This CDR3 region has 12 residues. Between the trimmed V and J ends, which lost 0 bases and 11 bases, there was a span of 8 bases. CDR3 nucleotides: TGCGCCAGCAGCTTGGCGAAAGGGAAACTGTTTTTT. It translates to CASSLAKGKLFF. The complete variable domain, with remaining parts taken from reference TRBV5-1 and TRBJ1-4, reads KAGVTQTPRYLIKTRGQQVTLSCSPISGHRSVSWYQQTPGQGLQFLFEYFSETQRNKGNFPGRFSGRQFSNSRSEMNVSTLELGDSALYLCASSLAKGKLFFGSGTQLSVL.